This TCR beta chain was captured in a study of blood T cells in healthy people across ages. Looked up from germline, CDR1 is ENHRY and CDR2 is SYGVKD. V lost 5 bases to trimming and J lost 0 bases, with 11 bases between them. CDR3 length equals 15 residues. With regard to this clonotype: Antigen unknown.

Through a sample-barcoded 5' primer and a J-beta primer mix, a second PCR was run for roughly 6 to 12 cycles. With 12 random nucleotides, a template-switch adaptor tagged each individual cDNA molecule. TCRdb re-derived calls from the 5' RACE reads in MiXCR, one entry per CDR3 protein. This table holds 890,000 or so distinct CDR3 sequences, 60% to 80% found once. Overall study findings and caveats: It was held that the diversity estimates obtained from one million T cells were underestimates. The study found more naive CD4+ cells and higher diversity in long-lived than aged donors.

Every sample had a minimum of 6 million PBMCs isolated. Sequencing was carried out using blood. This chain uses TRBV10-3 with TRBJ1-5; D is uncertain. This TCR derives from a man younger than 45 in good health. DNA of the CDR3: TGTGCCATCAGTAAAACGGATTCTAGCAATCAGCCCCAGCATTTT. Protein: CAISKTDSSNQPQHF.